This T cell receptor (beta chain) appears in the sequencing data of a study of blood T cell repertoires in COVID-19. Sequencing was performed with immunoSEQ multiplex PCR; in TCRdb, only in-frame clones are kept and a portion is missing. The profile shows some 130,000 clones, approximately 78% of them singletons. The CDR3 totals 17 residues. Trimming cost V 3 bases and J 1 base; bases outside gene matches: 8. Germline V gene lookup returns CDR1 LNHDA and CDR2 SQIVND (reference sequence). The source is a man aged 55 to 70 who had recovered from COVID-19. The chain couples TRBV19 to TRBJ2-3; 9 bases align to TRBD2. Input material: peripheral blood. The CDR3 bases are TGTGCCAGTAGTATGATTAGCGGGAGTCTTGGCACAGATACGCAGTATTTT. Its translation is CASSMISGSLGTDTQYF.